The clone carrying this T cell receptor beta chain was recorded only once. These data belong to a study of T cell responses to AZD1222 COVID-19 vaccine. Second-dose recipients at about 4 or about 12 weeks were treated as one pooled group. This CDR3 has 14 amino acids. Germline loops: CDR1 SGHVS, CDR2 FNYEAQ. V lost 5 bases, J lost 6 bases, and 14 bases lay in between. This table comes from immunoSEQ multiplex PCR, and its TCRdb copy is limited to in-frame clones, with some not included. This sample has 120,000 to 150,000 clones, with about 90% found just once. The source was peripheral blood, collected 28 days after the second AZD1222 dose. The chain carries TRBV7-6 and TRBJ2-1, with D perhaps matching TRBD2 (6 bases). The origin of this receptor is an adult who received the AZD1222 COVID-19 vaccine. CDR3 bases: TGTGCCAGCAGCCCCCGACTAGTGGGCAATGAGCAGTTCTTC. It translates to CASSPRLVGNEQFF.